Each of the 21 T cell receptor beta chains below was sequenced from the same sample in a study of early T cells in non-severe SARS-CoV-2 infection. TCRdb independently ran MiXCR on the 5' RACE reads; one entry per CDR3 protein. The sample includes approximately 58,000 distinct CDR3 sequences, 6% to 7% of them seen just once. Sequencing input: whole blood. The source of these receptors is an adult who was a healthcare worker with PCR-confirmed SARS-CoV-2 infection or an uninfected control (not recorded which).

V gene TRBV18 combines with J gene TRBJ2-5; D is unresolved. The CDR3 extends over 13 amino acids. Germline CDR1 is KGHSH and CDR2 is LQKENI. V shed 4 bases and J shed 1 base, with 7 bases lying between them. CDR3 loop: CASSRGIQETQYF. As DNA, the CDR3 is TGTGCCAGCTCACGTGGCATCCAAGAGACCCAGTACTTC.

This clonotype was seen ten or more times. V is TRBV19 and J is TRBJ2-6; TRBD1 matches at 12 bases. The CDR3 runs to 17 residues. Germline CDR1 reads LNHDA; CDR2 reads SQIVND (reference sequence). After removal of 3 bases from V and 2 bases from J, the junction contained 2 bases not matched to a gene. The CDR3 sequence: CASSMGQGAPGANVLTF. In nucleotides, the CDR3 is TGTGCCAGTAGTATGGGACAGGGGGCGCCTGGGGCCAACGTCCTGACTTTC.

Turning to this clonotype: The junction does not match germline at one end; this may be a read error. The chain combines TRBV11-2 with TRBJ1-2; TRBD1 matches 9 bases. Germline V gives CDR1 SGHAT, CDR2 FQNNGV. This CDR3 is 13 amino acids long. The CDR3 spells CASSSTGGYGYTF. The DNA of the CDR3 is TGTGCCAGTAGCTCGACAGGGGGCTATGGCTACACCTTC.

This clonotype was counted many times. The chain has TRBV18 and TRBJ2-7; 7 nucleotides align to TRBD1. The CDR3 totals 15 residues. CDR1 is KGHSH, CDR2 LQKENI, per germline. Germline trimming cut 5 bases from V and 1 base from J; bases unmatched to any gene: 8. The CDR3 protein is CASSIAGTDSYEQYF. The CDR3 bases are TGTGCCAGCTCAATAGCCGGGACAGATTCCTACGAGCAGTACTTC.

This clonotype was counted only a few times. The chain recombines TRBV2 with TRBJ1-2; no clear D gene. Trimming cost V 7 bases and J 5 bases, with 17 bases left between them. The CDR3 is 14 amino acids. Germline CDR1 reads SNHLY; CDR2 reads FYNNEI. In nucleotides, the CDR3 is TGTGCCAGCACCGAAAGATTGGACCTGTATGGCTACACCTTC. It encodes CASTERLDLYGYTF.

This clonotype appeared many times. The chain carries TRBV6-4 and TRBJ2-2; 7 positions agree with TRBD1. The germline V gene has CDR1 MRHNA and CDR2 SNTAGT. V was pared by 3 bases and J by 4 bases, with 5 bases of the junction left unmatched. The CDR3 extends over 15 amino acids. The CDR3 sequence: CASSEGTDFTGELFF. The CDR3 DNA is TGTGCCAGCAGTGAAGGGACAGACTTCACCGGGGAGCTGTTTTTT.

The V and J genes are TRBV6-5 and TRBJ2-7; the match to TRBD2 covers 11 bases. CDR3 length equals 14 residues. J gave up 0 bases and V 8 bases, and 3 bases lay outside the gene matches. CDR1 is MNHEY, CDR2 SVGAGI, per germline. The CDR3 is CASLSGGASYEQYF. CDR3 DNA: TGTGCCAGCCTTAGCGGGGGGGCCTCCTACGAGCAGTACTTC.

This clonotype was seen only a few times. The chain recombines TRBV20-1 with TRBJ2-7; tentative D call: TRBD1 (6 bases). The CDR3 runs 15 residues. Trimming removed 2 bases at V and 2 bases at J, with 16 bases between. Germline V gene data show CDR1 as DFQATT and CDR2 as SNEGSKA (reference sequence). CDR3 DNA sequence: TGCAGTGCTAGAAAACAGGGCACTATGACCTACGAGCAGTACTTC. The encoded protein is CSARKQGTMTYEQYF.

The table lists this clonotype with many counts. The V call is TRBV11-2, the J call TRBJ2-4; D tentatively fits TRBD1 or TRBD2 (5 bases each). V lost 7 bases, J lost 8 bases, and 12 bases lay in between. The CDR3 length is 12 residues. Germline CDR1 is SGHAT and CDR2 is FQNNGV. The CDR3 sequence: CASIGGTDIQYF. DNA of the CDR3: TGTGCCAGCATTGGGGGTACGGACATTCAGTACTTC.

This clonotype has a count of ten or more. The chain is built from TRBV27 and TRBJ2-1; D call uncertain. Trimming took 5 bases from V and 8 from J, leaving 7 bases between them. CDR3 length: 11 amino acids. In germline, CDR1 is MNHEY, CDR2 SMNVEV (reference sequence). DNA of the CDR3: TGTGCCAGCAGTCAAGCGTATGAGCAGTTCTTC. Protein product: CASSQAYEQFF.

This clonotype has just a few counts. The chain employs TRBV10-2 and TRBJ2-7, with 8 bases matching TRBD1. The V gene's germline CDR1 is WSHSY and CDR2 SAAADI. The CDR3 contains 13 residues. V lost 6 bases and J lost 6; bases outside the gene matches: 7. In nucleotides, the CDR3 is TGCGCCAGCAGAAGACAGGGGAACCGCGAGCAGTACTTC. It translates to CASRRQGNREQYF.

This clonotype was seen repeatedly, ten times or more. The chain has TRBV5-1 and TRBJ1-5; 8 positions agree with TRBD1. The CDR3 totals 16 residues. CDR1 is SGHRS, CDR2 YFSETQ, per germline. Trimming cost V 4 bases and J 6 bases; bases outside gene matches: 12. The CDR3 protein is CASSPTGGIGSQPQHF. As DNA, the CDR3 is TGCGCCAGCAGCCCCACAGGGGGAATAGGGAGTCAGCCCCAGCATTTT.

V usage is TRBV20-1 and J usage is TRBJ2-7; TRBD1 agrees at 7 bases. The germline gives CDR1 DFQATT, CDR2 SNEGSKA (reference sequence). V was pared by 2 bases and J by 0 bases, with 10 bases of the junction left unmatched. This CDR3 region has 16 residues. CDR3 in DNA: TGCAGTGCTAGACCCCTAGACAGGGCCTACTCCTACGAGCAGTACTTC. It encodes CSARPLDRAYSYEQYF.

There are many counts of this clonotype. The rearrangement uses TRBV9 and TRBJ2-1; 8 bases align to TRBD2. CDR1 is SGDLS, CDR2 YYNGEE, per germline. The CDR3 length is 15 residues. J gave up 8 bases and V 1 base, and 8 bases lay outside the gene matches. CDR3 loop: CASSVQVGGAYEQFF. The CDR3 DNA reads TGTGCCAGCAGCGTACAGGTCGGGGGGGCTTATGAGCAGTTCTTC.

This chain links TRBV5-1 with TRBJ2-2; D unclear. V gave up 0 bases and J gave up 1 base, with 10 bases separating them. The CDR3 totals 16 residues. Germline V gene sequence: CDR1 SGHRS, CDR2 YFSETQ. CDR3 protein: CASSLATVGNTGELFF. DNA for the CDR3: TGCGCCAGCAGCTTGGCCACAGTGGGGAACACCGGGGAGCTGTTTTTT.

The chain links TRBV20-1 to TRBJ2-3; TRBD2 matches at 9 bases. CDR3 length: 14 residues. CDR1 and CDR2 (germline): DFQATT, SNEGSKA (reference sequence). Unmatched junction bases numbered 4, after V lost 6 bases and J lost 0 bases. CDR3 coding DNA: TGCAGTGCCGTAAGCGGGGGGAGCACAGATACGCAGTATTTT. As protein: CSAVSGGSTDTQYF.

This clonotype was observed a few times. The chain links TRBV7-2 to TRBJ1-1; TRBD1 aligns across 10 bases. V trimming: 5 bases; J trimming: 5 bases; junction bases outside the gene matches: 8. Germline V gene lookup returns CDR1 SGHTA and CDR2 FQGNSA. This CDR3 comprises 15 residues. CDR3: CASSPRQGARTEAFF. In nucleotides, the CDR3 is TGTGCCAGCAGCCCGAGACAGGGGGCGCGGACTGAAGCTTTCTTT.

A note on this clonotype: A much larger clone differs by one base, so this may be a read error. The chain joins TRBV12-3 or TRBV12-4 to TRBJ2-7; D not resolved. Trimming removed 8 bases from V and 1 base from J, with 18 bases in between. CDR3 size: 15 residues. CDR3 sequence reads: CASSLDRVGSYEQYF. Here the CDR3 DNA reads TGTGCCAGCTCCCTCGATCGGGTGGGGTCCTACGAGCAGTACTTC.

This clonotype was seen more than once but under ten times. V is TRBV7-2 and J is TRBJ2-1; 9 positions agree with TRBD2. The CDR3 extends over 15 amino acids. From germline, CDR1 is SGHTA and CDR2 FQGNSA. V trimming: 1 base; J trimming: 4 bases; junction bases outside the gene matches: 2. CDR3 protein: CASSLVSGGYNEQFF. In nucleotides, the CDR3 is TGTGCCAGCAGCTTAGTTAGCGGGGGATACAATGAGCAGTTCTTC.

This clonotype was recorded at least ten times. The rearrangement joins TRBV18 to TRBJ1-1; D ambiguous. The CDR3 has 13 amino acids. Trimming took off 3 bases at V and 4 bases at J, with 9 bases between the two ends. Germline CDR1 reads KGHSH; CDR2 reads LQKENI. CDR3 protein: CASSPPTATEAFF. CDR3 in DNA: TGTGCCAGCTCACCCCCCACGGCCACTGAAGCTTTCTTT. Complete variable domain (other parts from reference TRBV18 and TRBJ1-1): NAGVMQNPRHLVRRRGQEARLRCSPMKGHSHVYWYRQLPEEGLKFMVYLQKENIIDESGMPKERFSAEFPKEGPSILRIQQVVRGDSAAYFCASSPPTATEAFFGQGTRLTVV.

This clonotype was seen many times. This chain connects TRBV11-2 to TRBJ2-2; D is undetermined. Trimming left V 0 bases short and J 1 base short, with 6 bases between. The CDR3 sequence is 15 residues long. Germline assignment: CDR1 SGHAT and CDR2 FQNNGV. This CDR3 reads CASSLDTGNTGELFF. DNA for the CDR3: TGTGCCAGCAGCTTAGACACGGGGAACACCGGGGAGCTGTTTTTT.